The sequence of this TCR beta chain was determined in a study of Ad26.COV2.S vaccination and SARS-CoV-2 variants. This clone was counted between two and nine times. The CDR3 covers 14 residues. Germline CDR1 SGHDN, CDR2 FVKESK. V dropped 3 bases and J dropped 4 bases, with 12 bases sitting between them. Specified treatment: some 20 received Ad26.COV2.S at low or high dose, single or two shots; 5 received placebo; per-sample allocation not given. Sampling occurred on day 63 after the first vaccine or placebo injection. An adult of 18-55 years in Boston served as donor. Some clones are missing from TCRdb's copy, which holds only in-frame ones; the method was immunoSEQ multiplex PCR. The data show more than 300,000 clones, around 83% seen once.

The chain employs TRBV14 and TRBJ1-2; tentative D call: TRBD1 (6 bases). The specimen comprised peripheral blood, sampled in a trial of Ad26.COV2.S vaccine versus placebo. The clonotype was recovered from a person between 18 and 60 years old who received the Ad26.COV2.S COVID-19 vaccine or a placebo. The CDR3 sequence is CASSQLQGGYGYTF. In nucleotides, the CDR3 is TGTGCCAGCAGCCAGTTACAGGGAGGCTATGGCTACACCTTC.